The T cell receptor beta chain under discussion was sequenced for a study of spatial heterogeneity in lung cancer. CDR1 is MDHEN, CDR2 SYDVKM, per germline. With 1 base removed from V and 3 bases from J, the gap between germline ends came to 10 bases. This CDR3 spans 14 amino acids. Many counts were recorded for this clonotype. Every TCR cDNA molecule carried a tag that served as a unique molecular identifier. MiXCR, run by TCRdb on the 5' RACE reads, gives a single entry per CDR3 protein. The sample holds 2,600 or so distinct CDR3 sequences, roughly 13% seen once. Time point reported: sample taken at primary tumor resection. Whole RNA from tumor, nontumor lung or frozen PBMC was sequenced unsorted.

This chain connects TRBV28 to TRBJ2-7, with D perhaps matching TRBD2 (6 bases). The source of this sequence is a male donor with early-stage non-small cell lung cancer. Specimen: PBMCs, collected at surgery. Here the CDR3 DNA reads TGTGCCAGCAGTTTATCCGGGAGTCTCTACGAGCAGTACTTC. Its protein product is CASSLSGSLYEQYF.